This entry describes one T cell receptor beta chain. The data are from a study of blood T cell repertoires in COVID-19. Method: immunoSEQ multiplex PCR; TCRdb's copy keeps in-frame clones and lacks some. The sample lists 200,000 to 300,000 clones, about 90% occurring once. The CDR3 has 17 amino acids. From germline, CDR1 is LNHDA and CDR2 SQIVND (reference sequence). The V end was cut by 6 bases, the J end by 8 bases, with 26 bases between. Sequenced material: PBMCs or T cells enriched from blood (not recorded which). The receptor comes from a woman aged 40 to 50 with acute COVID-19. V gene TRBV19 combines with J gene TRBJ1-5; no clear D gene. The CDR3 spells CASRSKVGGRSREPQHF. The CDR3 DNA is TGTGCCAGTAGATCTAAAGTCGGTGGCAGGTCGAGGGAGCCCCAGCATTTT.